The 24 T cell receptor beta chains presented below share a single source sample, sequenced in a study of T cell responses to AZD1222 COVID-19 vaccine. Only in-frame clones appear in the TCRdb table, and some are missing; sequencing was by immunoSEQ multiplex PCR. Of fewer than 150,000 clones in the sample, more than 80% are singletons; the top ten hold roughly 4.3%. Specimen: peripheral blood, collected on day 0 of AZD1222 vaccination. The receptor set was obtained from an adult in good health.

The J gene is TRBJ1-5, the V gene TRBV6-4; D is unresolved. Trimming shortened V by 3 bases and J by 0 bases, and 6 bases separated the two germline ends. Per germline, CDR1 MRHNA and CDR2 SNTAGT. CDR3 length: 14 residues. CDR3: CASSEDGSNQPQHF. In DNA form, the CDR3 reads TGTGCCAGCAGTGAGGACGGTAGCAATCAGCCCCAGCATTTT.

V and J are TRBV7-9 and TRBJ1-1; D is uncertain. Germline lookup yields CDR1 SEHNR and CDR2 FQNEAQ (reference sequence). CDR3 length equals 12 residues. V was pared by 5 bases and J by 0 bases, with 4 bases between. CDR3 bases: TGTGCCAGCAGCATTATGAACACTGAAGCTTTCTTT. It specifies CASSIMNTEAFF.

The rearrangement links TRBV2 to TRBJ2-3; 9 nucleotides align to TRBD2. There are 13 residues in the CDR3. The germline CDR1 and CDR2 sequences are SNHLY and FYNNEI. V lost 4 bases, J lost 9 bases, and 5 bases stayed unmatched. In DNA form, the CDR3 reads TGTGCCAGCAGTGCGGGTAGCGGGGGAACGCAGTATTTT. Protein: CASSAGSGGTQYF.

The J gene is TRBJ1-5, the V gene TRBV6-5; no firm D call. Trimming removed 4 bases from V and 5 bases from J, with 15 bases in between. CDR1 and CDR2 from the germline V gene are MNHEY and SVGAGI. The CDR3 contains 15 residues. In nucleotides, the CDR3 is TGTGCCAGCAGTTGGACGGGCCTCCCTGATCAGCCCCAGCATTTT. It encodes CASSWTGLPDQPQHF.

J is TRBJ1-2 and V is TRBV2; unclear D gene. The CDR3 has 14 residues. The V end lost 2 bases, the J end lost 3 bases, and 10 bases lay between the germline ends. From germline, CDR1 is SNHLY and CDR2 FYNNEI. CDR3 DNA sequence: TGTGCCAGCAGTGAACGGGGAAGCGACTATGGCTACACCTTC. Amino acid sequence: CASSERGSDYGYTF.

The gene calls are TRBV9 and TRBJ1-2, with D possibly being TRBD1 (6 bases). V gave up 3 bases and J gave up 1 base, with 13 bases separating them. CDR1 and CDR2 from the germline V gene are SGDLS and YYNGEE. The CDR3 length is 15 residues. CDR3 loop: CASSATGLNNYGYTF. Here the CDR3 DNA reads TGTGCCAGCAGCGCGACAGGCCTCAATAACTATGGCTACACCTTC.

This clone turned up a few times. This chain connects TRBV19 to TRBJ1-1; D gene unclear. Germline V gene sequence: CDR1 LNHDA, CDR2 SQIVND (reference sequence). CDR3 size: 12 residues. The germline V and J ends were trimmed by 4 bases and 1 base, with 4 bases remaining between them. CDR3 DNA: TGTGCCAGTAGTAGACAGAACACTGAAGCTTTCTTT. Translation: CASSRQNTEAFF.

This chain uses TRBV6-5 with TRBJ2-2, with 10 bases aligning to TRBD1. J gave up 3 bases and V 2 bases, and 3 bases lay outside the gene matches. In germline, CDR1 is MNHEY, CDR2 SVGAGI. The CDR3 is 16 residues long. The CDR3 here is CASSYLGTGDTGELFF. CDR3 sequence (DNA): TGTGCCAGCAGTTACCTGGGGACAGGGGACACCGGGGAGCTGTTTTTT.

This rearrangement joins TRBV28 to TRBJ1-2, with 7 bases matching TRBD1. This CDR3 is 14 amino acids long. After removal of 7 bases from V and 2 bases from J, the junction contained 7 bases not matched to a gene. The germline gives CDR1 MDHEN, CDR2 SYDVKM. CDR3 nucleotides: TGTGCCAGCACCGTCACAGGGGCGAACTATGGCTACACCTTC. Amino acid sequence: CASTVTGANYGYTF.

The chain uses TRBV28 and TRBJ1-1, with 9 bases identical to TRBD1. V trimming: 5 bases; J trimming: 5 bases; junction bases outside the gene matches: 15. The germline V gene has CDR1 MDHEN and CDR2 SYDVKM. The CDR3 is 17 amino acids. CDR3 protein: CASSVNRGRRARTEAFF. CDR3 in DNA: TGTGCCAGCAGTGTAAACAGGGGGCGCCGAGCTCGAACTGAAGCTTTCTTT.

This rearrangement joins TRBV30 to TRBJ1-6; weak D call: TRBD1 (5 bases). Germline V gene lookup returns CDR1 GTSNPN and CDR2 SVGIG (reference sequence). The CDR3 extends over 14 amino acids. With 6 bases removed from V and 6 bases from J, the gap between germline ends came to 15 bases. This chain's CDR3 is CACNSGHGNSPLHF. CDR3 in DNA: TGTGCCTGCAACTCGGGGCACGGTAATTCACCCCTCCACTTT.

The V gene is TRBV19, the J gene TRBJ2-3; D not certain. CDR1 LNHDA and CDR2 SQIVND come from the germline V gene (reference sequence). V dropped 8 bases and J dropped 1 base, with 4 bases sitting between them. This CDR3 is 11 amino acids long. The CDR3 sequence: CASRGTDTQYF. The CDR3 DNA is TGTGCCAGTCGAGGCACAGATACGCAGTATTTT.

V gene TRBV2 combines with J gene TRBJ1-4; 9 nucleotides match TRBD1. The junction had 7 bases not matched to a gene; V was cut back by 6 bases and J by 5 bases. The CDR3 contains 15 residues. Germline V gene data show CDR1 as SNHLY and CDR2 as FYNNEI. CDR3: CASRAGQGTNEKLFF. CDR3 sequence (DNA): TGTGCCAGCAGGGCCGGACAGGGGACAAATGAAAAACTGTTTTTT.

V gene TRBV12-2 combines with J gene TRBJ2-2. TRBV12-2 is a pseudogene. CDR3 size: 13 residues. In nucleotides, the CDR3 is TGTGCAAGTCGCCAGCTTGGGTCCGGGGAGCTGTTTTTT. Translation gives CASRQLGSGELFF.

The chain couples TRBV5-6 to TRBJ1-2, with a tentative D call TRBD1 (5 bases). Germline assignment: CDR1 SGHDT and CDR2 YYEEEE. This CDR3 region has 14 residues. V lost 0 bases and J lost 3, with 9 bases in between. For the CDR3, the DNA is TGTGCCAGCAGCTTGGTTCGAGGGGACTATGGCTACACCTTC. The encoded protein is CASSLVRGDYGYTF.

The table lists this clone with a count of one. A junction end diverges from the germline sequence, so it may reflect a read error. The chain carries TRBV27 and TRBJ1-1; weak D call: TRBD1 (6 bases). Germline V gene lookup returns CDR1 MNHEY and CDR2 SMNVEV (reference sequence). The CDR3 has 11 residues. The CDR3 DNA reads TGTGCCAGCAGCTCCACTAAGGGCAGGGGATTT. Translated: CASSSTKGRGF.

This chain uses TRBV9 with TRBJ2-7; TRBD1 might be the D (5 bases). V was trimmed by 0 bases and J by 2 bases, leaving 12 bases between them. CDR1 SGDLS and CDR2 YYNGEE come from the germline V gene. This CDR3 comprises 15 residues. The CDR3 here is CASSVGATAAYEQYF. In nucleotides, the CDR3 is TGTGCCAGCAGCGTAGGGGCGACAGCAGCCTACGAGCAGTACTTC.

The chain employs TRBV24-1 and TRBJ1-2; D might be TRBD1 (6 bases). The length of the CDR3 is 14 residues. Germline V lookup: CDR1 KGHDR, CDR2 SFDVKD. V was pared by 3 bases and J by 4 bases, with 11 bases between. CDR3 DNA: TGTGCCACCAGTGATCCTGACAGGTCCTATGGCTACACCTTC. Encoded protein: CATSDPDRSYGYTF.

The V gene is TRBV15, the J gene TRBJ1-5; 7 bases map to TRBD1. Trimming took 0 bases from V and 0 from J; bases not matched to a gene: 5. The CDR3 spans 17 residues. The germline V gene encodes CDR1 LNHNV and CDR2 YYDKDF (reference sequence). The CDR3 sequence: CATSRDKGTASNQPQHF. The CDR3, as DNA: TGTGCCACCAGCAGAGATAAAGGGACAGCTAGCAATCAGCCCCAGCATTTT.

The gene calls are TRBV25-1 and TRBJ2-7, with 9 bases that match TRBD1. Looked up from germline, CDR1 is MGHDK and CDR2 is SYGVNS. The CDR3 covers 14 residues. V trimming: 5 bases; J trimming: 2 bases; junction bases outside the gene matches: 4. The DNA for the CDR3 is TGTGCCAGCAGTTCCGGACAGGGGACCTACGAGCAGTACTTC. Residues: CASSSGQGTYEQYF.

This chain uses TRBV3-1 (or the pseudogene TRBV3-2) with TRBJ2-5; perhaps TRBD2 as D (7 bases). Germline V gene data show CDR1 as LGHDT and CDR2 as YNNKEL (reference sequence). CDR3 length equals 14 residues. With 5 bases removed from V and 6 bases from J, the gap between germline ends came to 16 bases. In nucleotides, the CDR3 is TGTGCCAGCAGCTACACGGGGGGCGGACAGACCCAGTACTTC. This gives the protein CASSYTGGGQTQYF.

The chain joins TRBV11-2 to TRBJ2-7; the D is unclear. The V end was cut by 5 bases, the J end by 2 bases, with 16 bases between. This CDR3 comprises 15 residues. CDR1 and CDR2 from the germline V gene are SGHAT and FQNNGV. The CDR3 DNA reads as TGTGCCAGCAGCCCTACGGCAGGTGTTCCCTACGAGCAGTACTTC. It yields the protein CASSPTAGVPYEQYF.

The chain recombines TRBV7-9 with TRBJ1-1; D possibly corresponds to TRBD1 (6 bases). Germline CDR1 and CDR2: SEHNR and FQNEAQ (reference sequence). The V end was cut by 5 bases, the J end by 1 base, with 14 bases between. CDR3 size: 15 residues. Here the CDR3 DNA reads TGTGCCAGCAGCATACCACAGGGTGAGAACACTGAAGCTTTCTTT. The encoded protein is CASSIPQGENTEAFF. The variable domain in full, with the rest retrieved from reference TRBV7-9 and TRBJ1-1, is DTGVSQNPRHKITKRGQNVTFRCDPISEHNRLYWYRQTLGQGPEFLTYFQNEAQLEKSRLLSDRFSAERPKGSFSTLEIQRTEQGDSAMYLCASSIPQGENTEAFFGQGTRLTVV.

The CDR3 reads CASSLVGGSYGYTF. The DNA of the CDR3 is TGTGCCAGCAGCTTAGTGGGGGGCAGTTATGGCTACACCTTC. The chain uses TRBV11-2 and TRBJ1-2; D possibly corresponds to TRBD1 (6 bases). This CDR3 comprises 14 residues. V was clipped by 1 base and J by 5 bases, with 11 bases between them. Germline CDR1 reads SGHAT; CDR2 reads FQNNGV.